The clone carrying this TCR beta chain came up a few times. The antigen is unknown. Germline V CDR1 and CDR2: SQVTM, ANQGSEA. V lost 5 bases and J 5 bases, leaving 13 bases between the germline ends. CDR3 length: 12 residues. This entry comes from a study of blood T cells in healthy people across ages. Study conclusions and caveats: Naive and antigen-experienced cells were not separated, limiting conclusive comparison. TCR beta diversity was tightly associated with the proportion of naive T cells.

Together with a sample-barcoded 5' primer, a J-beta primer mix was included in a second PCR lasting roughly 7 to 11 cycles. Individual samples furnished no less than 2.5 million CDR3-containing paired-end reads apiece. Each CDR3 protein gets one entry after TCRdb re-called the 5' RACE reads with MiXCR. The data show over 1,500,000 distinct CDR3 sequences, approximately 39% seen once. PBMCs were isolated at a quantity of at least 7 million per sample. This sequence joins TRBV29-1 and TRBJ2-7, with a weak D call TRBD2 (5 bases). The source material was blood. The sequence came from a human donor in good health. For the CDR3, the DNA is TGCAGCGTTAGGTCCTCGGGGAACGAGCAGTACTTC. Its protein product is CSVRSSGNEQYF.